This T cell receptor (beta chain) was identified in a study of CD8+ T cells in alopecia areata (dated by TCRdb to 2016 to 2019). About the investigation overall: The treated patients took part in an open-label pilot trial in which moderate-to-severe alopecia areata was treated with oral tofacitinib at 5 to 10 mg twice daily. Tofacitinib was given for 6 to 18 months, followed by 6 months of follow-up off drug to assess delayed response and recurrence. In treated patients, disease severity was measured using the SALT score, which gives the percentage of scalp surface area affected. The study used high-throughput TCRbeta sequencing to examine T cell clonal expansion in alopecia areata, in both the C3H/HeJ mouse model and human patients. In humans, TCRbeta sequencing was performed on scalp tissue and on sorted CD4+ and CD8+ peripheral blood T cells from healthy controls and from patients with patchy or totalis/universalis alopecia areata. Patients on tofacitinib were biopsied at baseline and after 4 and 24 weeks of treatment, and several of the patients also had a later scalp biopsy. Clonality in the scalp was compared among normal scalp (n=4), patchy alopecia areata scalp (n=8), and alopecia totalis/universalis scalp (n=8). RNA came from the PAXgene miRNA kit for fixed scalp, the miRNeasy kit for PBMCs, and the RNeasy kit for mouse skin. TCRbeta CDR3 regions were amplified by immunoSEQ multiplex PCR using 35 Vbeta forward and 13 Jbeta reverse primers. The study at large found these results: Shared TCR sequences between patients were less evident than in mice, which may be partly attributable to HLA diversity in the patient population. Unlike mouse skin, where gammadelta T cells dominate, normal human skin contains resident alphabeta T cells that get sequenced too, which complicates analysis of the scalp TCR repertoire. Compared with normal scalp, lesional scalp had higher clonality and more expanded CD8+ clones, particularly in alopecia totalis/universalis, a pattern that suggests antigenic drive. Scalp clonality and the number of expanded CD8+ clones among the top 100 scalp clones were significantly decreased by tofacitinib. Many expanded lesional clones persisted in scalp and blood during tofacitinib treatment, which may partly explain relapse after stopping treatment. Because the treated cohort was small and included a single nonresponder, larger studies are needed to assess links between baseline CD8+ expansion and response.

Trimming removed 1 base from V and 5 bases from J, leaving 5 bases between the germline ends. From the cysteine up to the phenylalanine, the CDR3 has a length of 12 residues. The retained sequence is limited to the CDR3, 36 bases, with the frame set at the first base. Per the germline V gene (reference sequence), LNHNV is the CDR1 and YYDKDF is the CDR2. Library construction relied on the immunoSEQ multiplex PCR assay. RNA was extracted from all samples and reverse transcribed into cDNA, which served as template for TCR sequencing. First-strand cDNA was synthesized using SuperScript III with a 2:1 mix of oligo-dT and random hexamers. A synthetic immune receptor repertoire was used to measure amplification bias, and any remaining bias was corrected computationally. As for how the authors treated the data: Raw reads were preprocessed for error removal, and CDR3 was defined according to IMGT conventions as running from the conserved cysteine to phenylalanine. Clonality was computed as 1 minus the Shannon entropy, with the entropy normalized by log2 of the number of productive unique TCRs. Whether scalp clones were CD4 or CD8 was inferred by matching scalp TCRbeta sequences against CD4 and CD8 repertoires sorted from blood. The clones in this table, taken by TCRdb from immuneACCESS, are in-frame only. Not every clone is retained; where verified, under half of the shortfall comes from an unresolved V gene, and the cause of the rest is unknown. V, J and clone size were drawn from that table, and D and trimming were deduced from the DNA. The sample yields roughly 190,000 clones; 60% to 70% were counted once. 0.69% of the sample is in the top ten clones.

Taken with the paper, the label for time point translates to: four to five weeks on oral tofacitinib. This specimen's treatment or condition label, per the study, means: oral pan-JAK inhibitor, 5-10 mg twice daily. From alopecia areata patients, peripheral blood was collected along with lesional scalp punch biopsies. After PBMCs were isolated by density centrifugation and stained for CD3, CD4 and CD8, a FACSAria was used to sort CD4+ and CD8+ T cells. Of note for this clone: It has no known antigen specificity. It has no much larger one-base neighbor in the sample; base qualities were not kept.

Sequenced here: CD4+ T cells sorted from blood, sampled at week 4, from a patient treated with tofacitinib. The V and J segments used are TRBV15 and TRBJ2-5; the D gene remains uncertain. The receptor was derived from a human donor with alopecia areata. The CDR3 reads CATSRAEETQYF. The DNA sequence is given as TGTGCCACCAGCAGAGCGGAGGAGACCCAGTACTTC.